Listed below are T cell receptor beta chains from one sample, sequenced in a study of identifying expanded T cells in peripheral blood. Libraries were prepared by immunoSEQ multiplex PCR; TCRdb keeps only in-frame clonotypes and omits some of them. The sample yields more than 85,000 clones, approximately 90% seen once. Material: blood. The origin of the receptors is a person aged 18 to 70 in good health. Each CDR3 is given with its conserved first and last residue. Each record gives: CDR3 length, V gene, D gene, clone size, J gene, CDR3 protein, CDR3 DNA. A D gene is named only where the DNA matches it firmly. For some rows the clone size is stated as once, few or many, or as a class when expanded; others skip it.

16	TRBV6-6	.	.	TRBJ2-6	CASSTGDPSGANVLTF	TGTGCCAGCAGTACGGGGGACCCCTCTGGGGCCAACGTCCTGACTTTC
14	TRBV19	.	.	TRBJ1-1	CASTMRGVGTEAFF	TGTGCCAGTACCATGCGGGGAGTAGGCACTGAAGCTTTCTTT
13	TRBV19	.	.	TRBJ1-1	CASSLHQNTEAFF	TGTGCCAGTAGTCTACACCAGAACACTGAAGCTTTCTTT
14	TRBV5-1	.	.	TRBJ1-1	CASSSVQGNTEAFF	TGCGCCAGCAGCTCCGTACAGGGGAACACTGAAGCTTTCTTT
14	TRBV6-1	.	.	TRBJ2-6	CASSAYRVSNVLTF	TGTGCCAGCAGTGCGTACAGGGTATCCAACGTCCTGACTTTC
14	TRBV5-1	TRBD1	.	TRBJ1-2	CASRQQGTNYGYTF	TGCGCCAGCAGGCAACAGGGGACTAACTATGGCTACACCTTC
15	TRBV19	.	.	TRBJ1-1	CASTADHNMNTEAFF	TGTGCCAGTACGGCGGACCATAATATGAACACTGAAGCTTTCTTT
14	TRBV5-8	.	few	TRBJ1-5	CASRGQVTNQPQHF	TGTGCCAGCAGAGGGCAGGTCACCAATCAGCCCCAGCATTTT
11	TRBV4-1	.	.	TRBJ2-1	CASSPGTEQFF	TGCGCCAGCAGCCCCGGGACAGAGCAGTTCTTC
11	TRBV10-1	.	.	TRBJ2-1	CASSGYNEQFF	TGCGCCAGCAGCGGTTACAATGAGCAGTTCTTC
16	TRBV14	TRBD2	.	TRBJ2-1	CASSHPASGRANEQFF	TGTGCCAGCAGCCACCCCGCTAGCGGGAGGGCCAATGAGCAGTTCTTC
13	TRBV19	.	.	TRBJ2-5	CASSPGQRETQYF	TGTGCCAGTAGTCCCGGACAGAGGGAGACCCAGTACTTC
16	TRBV28	.	.	TRBJ1-5	CASSLLGGLTNQPQHF	TGTGCCAGCAGTTTATTGGGGGGGCTTACCAATCAGCCCCAGCATTTT
14	TRBV7-8	.	.	TRBJ1-4	CASSYLTVGEKLFF	TGTGCCAGCAGCTACCTCACGGTTGGTGAAAAACTGTTTTTT
15	TRBV19	TRBD1	few	TRBJ2-7	CASSIYTGVSYEQYF	TGTGCCAGTAGTATTTATACAGGGGTCTCCTACGAGCAGTACTTC
14	TRBV27	.	.	TRBJ1-1	CASSFLSGFPEAFF	TGTGCCAGCAGTTTTCTATCGGGGTTTCCTGAAGCTTTCTTT
15	TRBV5-4	TRBD2	.	TRBJ2-7	CASTLDPGGSYEQYF	TGTGCCAGCACCCTAGACCCGGGGGGGTCCTACGAGCAGTACTTC
16	TRBV18	TRBD1	.	TRBJ2-7	CASSLSRDRVSYEQYF	TGTGCCAGCTCACTTAGCCGGGACAGGGTTTCCTACGAGCAGTACTTC
14	TRBV19	.	.	TRBJ2-2	CASSIGGMVGELFF	TGTGCCAGTAGTATTGGGGGTATGGTCGGGGAGCTGTTTTTT
14	TRBV5-6	.	.	TRBJ2-1	CASSGDFYYNEQFF	TGTGCCAGCAGCGGGGACTTCTACTACAATGAGCAGTTCTTC
14	TRBV5-5	.	.	TRBJ1-1	CASSSRSANTEAFF	TGTGCCAGCAGCTCCCGGTCCGCGAACACTGAAGCTTTCTTT
16	TRBV4-3	TRBD2	once	TRBJ2-3	CASSQGLAGAPDTQYF	TGCGCCAGCAGCCAAGGGCTAGCGGGGGCCCCCGATACGCAGTATTTT
10	TRBV28	.	.	TRBJ2-7	CASRDYEQYF	TGTGCCAGCAGGGACTACGAGCAGTACTTC
15	TRBV19	.	.	TRBJ1-1	CASSITWVMNTEAFF	TGTGCCAGTAGTATTACCTGGGTGATGAACACTGAAGCTTTCTTT